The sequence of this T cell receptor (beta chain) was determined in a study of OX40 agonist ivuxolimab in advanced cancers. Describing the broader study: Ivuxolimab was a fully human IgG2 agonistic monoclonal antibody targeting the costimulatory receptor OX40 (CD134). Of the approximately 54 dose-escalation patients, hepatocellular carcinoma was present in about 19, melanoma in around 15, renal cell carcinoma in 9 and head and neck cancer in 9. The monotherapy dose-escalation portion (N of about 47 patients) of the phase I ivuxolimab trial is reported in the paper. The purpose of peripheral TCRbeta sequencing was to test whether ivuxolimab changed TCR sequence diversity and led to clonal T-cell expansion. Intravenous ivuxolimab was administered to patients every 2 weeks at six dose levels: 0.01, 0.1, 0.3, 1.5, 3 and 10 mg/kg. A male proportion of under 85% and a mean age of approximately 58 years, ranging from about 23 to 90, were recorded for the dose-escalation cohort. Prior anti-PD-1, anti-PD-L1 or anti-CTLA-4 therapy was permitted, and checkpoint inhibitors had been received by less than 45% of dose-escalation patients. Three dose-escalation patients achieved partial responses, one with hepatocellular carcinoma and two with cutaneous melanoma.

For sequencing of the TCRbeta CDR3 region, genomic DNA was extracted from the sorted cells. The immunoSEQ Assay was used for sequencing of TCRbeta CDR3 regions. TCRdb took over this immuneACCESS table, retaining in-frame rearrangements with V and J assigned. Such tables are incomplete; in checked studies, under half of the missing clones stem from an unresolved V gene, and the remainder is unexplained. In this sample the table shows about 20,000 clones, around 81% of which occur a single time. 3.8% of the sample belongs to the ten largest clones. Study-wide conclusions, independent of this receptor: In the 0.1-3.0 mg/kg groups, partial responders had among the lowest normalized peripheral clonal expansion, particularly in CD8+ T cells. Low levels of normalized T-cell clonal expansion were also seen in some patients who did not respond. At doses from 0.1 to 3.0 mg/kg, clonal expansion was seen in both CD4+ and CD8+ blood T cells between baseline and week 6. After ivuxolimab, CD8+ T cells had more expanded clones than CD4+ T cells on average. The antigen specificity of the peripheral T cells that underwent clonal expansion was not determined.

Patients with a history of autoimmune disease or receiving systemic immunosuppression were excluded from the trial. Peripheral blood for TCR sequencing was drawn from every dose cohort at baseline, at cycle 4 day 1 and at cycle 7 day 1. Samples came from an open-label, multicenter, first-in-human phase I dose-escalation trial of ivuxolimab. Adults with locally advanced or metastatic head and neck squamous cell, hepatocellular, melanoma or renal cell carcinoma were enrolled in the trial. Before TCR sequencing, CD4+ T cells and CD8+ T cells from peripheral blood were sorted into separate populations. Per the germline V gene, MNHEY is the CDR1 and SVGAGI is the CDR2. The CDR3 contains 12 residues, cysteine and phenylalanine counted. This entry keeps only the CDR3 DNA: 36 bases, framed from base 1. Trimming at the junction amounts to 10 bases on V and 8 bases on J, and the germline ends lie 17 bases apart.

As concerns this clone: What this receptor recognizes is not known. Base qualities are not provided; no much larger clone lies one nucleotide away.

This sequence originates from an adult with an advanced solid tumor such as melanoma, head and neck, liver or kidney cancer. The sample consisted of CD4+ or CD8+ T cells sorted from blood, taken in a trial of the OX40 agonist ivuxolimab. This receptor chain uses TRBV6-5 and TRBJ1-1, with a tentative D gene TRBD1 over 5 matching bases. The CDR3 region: CATSAGTREAFF. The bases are TGTGCCACCTCGGCAGGGACCCGGGAAGCTTTCTTT.